The 13 T cell receptor beta chains listed next were all sequenced from one sample in a study of CD8+CD57+ T cells in acquired aplastic anemia. Sequencing involved patients with CD8+CD57+ cell expansion previously shown by flow cytometry. Genomic DNA templated the TCR beta VDJ and CDR3 profiling. TCRdb passed the reads through MiXCR, listing each CDR3 protein once. The sample includes some 150,000 distinct CDR3 sequences, 60% to 80% of them seen just once. Sequencing was performed on sorted CD4+, CD8+, or CD8+CD57+ T cells (not recorded which) from PBMCs. The receptor set was obtained from a human donor with aplastic anemia.

V usage is TRBV2 and J usage is TRBJ1-3; 7 positions match TRBD1. J gave up 15 bases and V 6 bases, and 8 bases lay outside the gene matches. The CDR3 is 11 amino acids. CDR1 is SNHLY, CDR2 FYNNEI, per germline. The CDR3 loop reads CASSVGQDGYF. In DNA form, the CDR3 reads TGTGCCAGCAGCGTCGGACAGGATGGATATTTT.

The rearrangement links TRBV20-1 to TRBJ2-5; D is ambiguous. The CDR3 has 15 residues. Germline V gene data show CDR1 as DFQATT and CDR2 as SNEGSKA (reference sequence). Trimming removed 0 bases at V and 5 bases at J, with 16 bases between. CDR3 loop: CSAREPGSEWETQYF. For the CDR3, the DNA is TGCAGTGCTAGAGAACCCGGGTCCGAGTGGGAGACCCAGTACTTC.

The gene calls are TRBV7-3 and TRBJ2-3, with D possibly being TRBD2 (7 bases). The CDR3 runs 17 residues. Germline assignment: CDR1 SGHTA and CDR2 FQGTGA. V was pared by 2 bases and J by 0 bases, with 15 bases between. CDR3 residues: CASSLGGAGGSTDTQYF. The CDR3 DNA reads as TGTGCCAGCAGCTTAGGGGGGGCCGGGGGGAGCACAGATACGCAGTATTTT.

V is TRBV4-2 and J is TRBJ2-7; D perhaps matches TRBD2 (6 bases). This CDR3 region has 16 residues. The germline V gene encodes CDR1 LGHNA and CDR2 YNFKEQ. Trimming removed 3 bases at V and 1 base at J, with 16 bases between. The CDR3 DNA reads TGTGCCAGCAGCCAGGAACCGGGAGCCACATCCTACGAGCAGTACTTC. This gives the protein CASSQEPGATSYEQYF.

This chain links TRBV2 with TRBJ2-3, with TRBD1 as a possible D gene (7 bases). Germline CDR1 and CDR2: SNHLY and FYNNEI. This CDR3 spans 14 amino acids. V lost 8 bases and J 0 bases, leaving 12 bases between the germline ends. The CDR3 protein is CASGGTASTDTQYF. CDR3 coding DNA: TGTGCCAGCGGGGGGACAGCTAGCACAGATACGCAGTATTTT.

V gene TRBV6-1 combines with J gene TRBJ2-1; perhaps TRBD1 as D (6 bases). This CDR3 spans 12 amino acids. The ends were cut back, 7 bases at V and 7 bases at J, with 11 bases in the middle. Germline V CDR1 and CDR2: MNHNS, SASEGT. CDR3 protein: CASTPQGNEQFF. CDR3 coding DNA: TGTGCCAGCACCCCCCAGGGGAATGAGCAGTTCTTC.

This clonotype was recorded once. The V call is TRBV2, the J call TRBJ1-4; D not resolved. Germline CDR1 and CDR2: SNHLY and FYNNEI. V was cut by 6 bases and J by 2 bases, with 1 base left in between. The CDR3 is made up of 11 amino acids. The CDR3 DNA reads as TGTGCCAGCAGCACTAATGAAAAACTGTTTTTT. It codes for CASSTNEKLFF. The full variable domain, completed using reference TRBV2 and TRBJ1-4, is EPEVTQTPSHQVTQMGQEVILRCVPISNHLYFYWYRQILGQKVEFLVSFYNNEISEKSEIFDDQFSVERPDGSNFTLKIRSTKLEDSAMYFCASSTNEKLFFGSGTQLSVL.

The chain recombines TRBV7-8 with TRBJ1-2; D ambiguous. In germline, CDR1 is SGHVS, CDR2 FQNEAQ. The CDR3 has 14 amino acids. V was trimmed by 1 base and J by 0 bases, leaving 6 bases between them. The CDR3 coding sequence is TGTGCCAGCAGCTTAGTTACCCCTAACTATGGCTACACCTTC. This translates into CASSLVTPNYGYTF.

The chain has TRBV10-3 and TRBJ1-2; D uncertain. CDR3 size: 14 residues. Trimming removed 0 bases at V and 4 bases at J, with 9 bases between. Germline CDR1 is ENHRY and CDR2 is SYGVKD. The CDR3 DNA follows: TGTGCCATCAGTGAGTCTCAAGTGTTCTATGGCTACACCTTC. This encodes CAISESQVFYGYTF.

This clonotype appeared once. V and J are TRBV19 and TRBJ1-5, with TRBD1 identical over 7 bases. Germline-derived CDR1 and CDR2 are LNHDA and SQIVND (reference sequence). The trim removed 8 bases at V and 0 bases at J, leaving 4 bases unmatched. This CDR3 spans 14 amino acids. The DNA for the CDR3 is TGTGCCAGTTGCAGGGGGACTAGCAATCAGCCCCAGCATTTT. Its translation is CASCRGTSNQPQHF.

Notes on this clonotype: At one end, the junction sequence differs from germline, possibly due to a read error. The rearrangement links TRBV9 to TRBJ2-5, with D possibly being TRBD2 (5 bases). The CDR3 has 16 amino acids. Per the germline V gene, CDR1 is SGDLS and CDR2 is YYNGEE. The CDR3 nucleotides are TGTGCCAGCAGCGCCCCCGAAGGAGCGGAGCAAGAGACCCGGTACTTC. Translating gives CASSAPEGAEQETRYF.

Of note for this clonotype: Germline is not matched at one junction end, which may reflect a read error. The chain has TRBV10-3 and TRBJ2-5; D ambiguous. The J call could be wrong; TRBJ2-7 is a better fit for the DNA end. Germline V gene lookup returns CDR1 ENHRY and CDR2 SYGVKD. This CDR3 region has 11 residues. CDR3: CASSEPGEQYF. The CDR3 region has the DNA TGTGCCAGCAGTGAACCGGGCGAGCAGTACTTC.

The chain is built from TRBV7-8 and TRBJ2-7; no clear D gene. The ends were cut back, 8 bases at V and 2 bases at J, with 19 bases in the middle. CDR3 length: 15 amino acids. CDR1 is SGHVS and CDR2 is FQNEAQ in the germline V gene. DNA for the CDR3: TGTGCCAGCGCTCCTCCCCCACCGAACGCCTACGAGCAGTACTTC. This sequence encodes CASAPPPPNAYEQYF.